The TCR beta chain described here comes from a study of blood T cells in healthy people across ages. The overall study: Template switching picked up about one barcoded beta molecule for each two T cells.

Notes on this clonotype: The antigen is not known.

Alongside a J-beta primer mix, a sample-barcoded 5' primer served in a second PCR lasting about 7 to 12 cycles. TCRdb re-called the 5' RACE reads with MiXCR, one entry per CDR3 protein. This table holds 800,000 to 1,300,000 distinct CDR3 sequences, less than 25% found once. Study-wide findings and caveats: Measured against age, TCR beta diversity per million T cells decreased in a roughly linear manner. Calculation of diversity from one million T cells yielded estimates considered to be underestimates.

This same sample was also part of a study on T cells of mothers and their children. That source notes: A few healthy Caucasian mothers and their six children donated.

The specimen sequenced was blood. This TCR was sampled from a girl aged 2 to 9 in good health.

This CDR3 reads CASSSELAEDTDTQYF. The CDR3 bases are TGTGCCAGCAGCTCTGAACTAGCGGAAGACACAGATACGCAGTATTTT. The chain carries TRBV27 and TRBJ2-3; 8 positions match TRBD2. With 6 bases clipped from V and 2 bases from J, the junction kept 10 bases outside the gene matches. The CDR3 spans 16 residues. From germline, CDR1 is MNHEY and CDR2 SMNVEV (reference sequence).